Shown below are 31 T cell receptor beta chains from a single sample sequenced in a study of cytomegalovirus exposure and HLA in healthy donors. Primers for the PCR totalled 60 Vbeta and 13 Jbeta. Sequencing used immunoSEQ multiplex PCR; TCRdb keeps in-frame clones, though not all of them. The sample gives 180,000 or so clones, 70% to 85% of which show up once; around 1.5% is in the top ten. Sequencing was performed on PBMCs. The source is a young man in good health and CMV-seronegative.

V and J are TRBV5-8 and TRBJ2-7; 12 nucleotides match TRBD2. The V segment lost 3 bases and the J segment 3 bases; nucleotides outside the gene matches: 10. The CDR3 consists of 17 residues. Germline CDR1 and CDR2: SGHTS and YDEGEE. This CDR3 reads CASSSFRTSGIVYEQYF. In nucleotides, the CDR3 is TGTGCCAGCAGCTCCTTTCGGACTAGCGGGATTGTCTACGAGCAGTACTTC.

The chain couples TRBV6-5 to TRBJ1-1; D is ambiguous. This CDR3 contains 13 residues. V was shortened by 7 bases and J by 1 base, with 10 bases between the two germline ends. Per germline, CDR1 MNHEY and CDR2 SVGAGI. CDR3 residues: CASKEDGNTEAFF. Here the CDR3 DNA reads TGTGCCAGCAAGGAGGACGGGAACACTGAAGCTTTCTTT.

The chain uses TRBV10-3 and TRBJ2-1; D gene unclear. Germline CDR1 and CDR2: ENHRY and SYGVKD. Trimming removed 6 bases from V and 5 bases from J, with 11 bases in between. The CDR3 is 13 residues long. The CDR3 reads CAIRPGSHNEQFF. The CDR3 DNA follows: TGTGCCATCAGACCGGGTTCCCACAATGAGCAGTTCTTC.

V gene TRBV6-1 combines with J gene TRBJ1-3, with no clear D. This CDR3 is 15 amino acids long. CDR1 and CDR2 from the germline V gene are MNHNS and SASEGT. V was clipped by 4 bases and J by 1 base, with 11 bases between them. CDR3 DNA sequence: TGTGCCAGCAGTGTACTCAGACAATCTGGAAACACCATATATTTT. Its translation is CASSVLRQSGNTIYF.

This chain uses TRBV2 with TRBJ1-2; unclear D gene. The V and J ends lost 6 bases and 2 bases respectively, with 7 bases between them. Germline values: CDR1 SNHLY, CDR2 FYNNEI. The CDR3 runs 12 residues. CDR3 loop: CASRNSNYGYTF. DNA of the CDR3: TGTGCCAGCAGAAACAGCAACTATGGCTACACCTTC.

This clone was seen a handful of times. V is TRBV5-4 and J is TRBJ2-2, with D possibly TRBD2 on 5 matching bases. Germline V CDR1 and CDR2: SGHNT, YYREEE (reference sequence). The CDR3 covers 18 residues. Trimming pared 2 bases from V and 2 bases from J, leaving 19 bases between. DNA of the CDR3: TGTGCCAGCAGCTTAATCTGGCACCCCCGGGGAAACACCGGGGAGCTGTTTTTT. Its translation: CASSLIWHPRGNTGELFF.

V and J are TRBV10-3 and TRBJ2-7; 12 nucleotides agree with TRBD2. This CDR3 has 16 amino acids. Trimming took 3 bases from V and 1 from J; bases not matched to a gene: 4. Germline-derived CDR1 and CDR2 are ENHRY and SYGVKD. This CDR3 is CAISDLTSGSSYEQYF. DNA of the CDR3: TGTGCCATCAGTGACCTGACTAGCGGGAGTTCCTACGAGCAGTACTTC.

The V call is TRBV5-3, the J call TRBJ2-1; 9 bases match TRBD2. TRBV5-3 is identified as an open reading frame with a role that is uncertain. The CDR3 totals 18 residues. Unmatched junction bases numbered 12, after V lost 1 base and J lost 4 bases. The CDR3 here is CARSLSSGGTNYYNEQFF. In DNA, the CDR3 is TGTGCCAGAAGCTTGTCGAGCGGGGGGACAAACTATTACAATGAGCAGTTCTTC.

The chain uses TRBV11-3 and TRBJ2-2; 11 positions agree with TRBD2. There are 14 residues in the CDR3. The V segment lost 5 bases and the J segment 7 bases; nucleotides outside the gene matches: 3. Germline V lookup: CDR1 SGHNT, CDR2 YENEEA. The CDR3 sequence is CASSTTSGSGELFF. The CDR3, as DNA: TGTGCCAGCAGCACAACTAGCGGGAGCGGGGAGCTGTTTTTT.

This chain links TRBV30 with TRBJ2-1; the D gene is possibly TRBD2 (6 bases). V lost 8 bases, J lost 5 bases, and 16 bases lay in between. This CDR3 is built from 13 residues. Germline V gives CDR1 GTSNPN, CDR2 SVGIG (reference sequence). CDR3 nucleotides: TGTGCCCTGCGGCGGGGAAATGACAATGAGCAGTTCTTC. It translates to CALRRGNDNEQFF.

This clone is a singleton in its sample. The gene calls are TRBV7-6 and TRBJ1-2; 7 nucleotides line up with TRBD1. Germline trimming cut 5 bases from V and 4 bases from J; bases unmatched to any gene: 10. The CDR3 is made up of 15 amino acids. Germline CDR1 and CDR2: SGHVS and FNYEAQ. CDR3 amino acids: CASSGDSPWGYGYTF. The CDR3 bases are TGTGCCAGCAGCGGGGACAGCCCCTGGGGCTATGGCTACACCTTC.

The table lists this clone with a count of one. The V and J genes are TRBV18 and TRBJ1-5; TRBD1 agrees at 7 bases. J lost 9 bases, V lost 4 bases, and 12 bases had no gene match. Per germline, CDR1 KGHSH and CDR2 LQKENI. This CDR3 region has 15 residues. CDR3 DNA sequence: TGTGCCAGCTCACGGACTACAGGGGAGGAGCGGCCCCAGCATTTT. The encoded protein is CASSRTTGEERPQHF.

This clone was counted once. The J gene is TRBJ2-2, the V gene TRBV7-2; D is possibly TRBD2 (6 bases). This CDR3 has 16 amino acids. Trimming removed 1 base at V and 5 bases at J, with 14 bases between. Germline V gene lookup returns CDR1 SGHTA and CDR2 FQGNSA. The CDR3 DNA sequence: TGTGCCAGCAGCTTAGGGCCGGGGGTTGGGACCGGGGAGCTGTTTTTT. It specifies CASSLGPGVGTGELFF.

The genes are TRBV6-5 and TRBJ1-1, with unresolved D. This CDR3 has 14 amino acids. The V gene lost 9 bases and the J gene lost 4 bases, with 18 bases spanning the gap. Germline CDR1 is MNHEY and CDR2 is SVGAGI. The CDR3 reads CASRTGGRTTEAFF. The CDR3 DNA reads as TGTGCCAGTAGAACTGGAGGTAGGACCACTGAAGCTTTCTTT.

V gene TRBV4-1 combines with J gene TRBJ2-5; 10 bases match TRBD1. The V and J ends lost 2 bases and 6 bases, in that order; junction bases with no gene match: 6. The CDR3 is 15 residues long. Germline V gene sequence: CDR1 MGHRA, CDR2 YSYEKL. This CDR3 is CASSQPGQGLQTQYF. The CDR3 nucleotides are TGCGCCAGCAGCCAACCGGGACAGGGGTTACAGACCCAGTACTTC.

The chain recombines TRBV27 with TRBJ2-5; 9 nucleotides agree with TRBD1. Per the germline V gene, CDR1 is MNHEY and CDR2 is SMNVEV (reference sequence). V dropped 9 bases and J dropped 1; count of bases not matched to a gene: 3. CDR3 length: 13 amino acids. The CDR3 coding sequence is TGTGCCAGTGGACAGGGGATCCAAGAGACCCAGTACTTC. Protein sequence: CASGQGIQETQYF.

This sequence joins TRBV19 and TRBJ1-6; D possibly corresponds to TRBD1 (5 bases). This CDR3 is built from 15 residues. Germline V CDR1 and CDR2: LNHDA, SQIVND (reference sequence). V was trimmed by 8 bases and J by 9 bases, leaving 20 bases between them. CDR3 sequence: CASRRDLLGISPLHF. CDR3 coding DNA: TGTGCCAGTCGACGGGACTTACTAGGGATTTCACCCCTCCACTTT.

This clone has a handful of counts. The germline gene is not matched at one end of the junction; a read error may be the cause. This sequence joins TRBV5-1 and TRBJ2-7; 7 nucleotides match TRBD2. CDR1 is SGHRS and CDR2 is YFSETQ in the germline V gene. The length of the CDR3 is 15 residues. The CDR3 DNA is TGTGCCAGCAGCTTCCCCTCCCGGGGGGCCTACGAGCAGTACTTC. This translates into CASSFPSRGAYEQYF.

This chain uses TRBV30 with TRBJ2-4; D is possibly TRBD2 (6 bases). Per germline, CDR1 GTSNPN and CDR2 SVGIG (reference sequence). The CDR3 sequence is 16 residues long. V was clipped by 0 bases and J by 0 bases, with 12 bases between them. Here the CDR3 DNA reads TGTGCCTGGAGTGTAGGGAGGATCCTAGCCAAAAACATTCAGTACTTC. Its translation is CAWSVGRILAKNIQYF.

V usage is TRBV13 and J usage is TRBJ2-5; weak D call: TRBD2 (5 bases). Germline assignment: CDR1 PRHDT and CDR2 FYEKMQ (reference sequence). CDR3 length: 14 residues. V was trimmed by 2 bases and J by 4 bases, leaving 11 bases between them. DNA for the CDR3: TGTGCCAGCAGCTTACGAGCGGCGTCAGAGACCCAGTACTTC. This encodes CASSLRAASETQYF.

V gene TRBV10-3 combines with J gene TRBJ2-7; D remains unclear. CDR1 is ENHRY and CDR2 is SYGVKD in the germline V gene. Between the trimmed V and J ends, which lost 5 bases and 1 base, there was a span of 6 bases. There are 12 residues in the CDR3. The CDR3 loop reads CAISTVSYEQYF. The CDR3 nucleotides read TGTGCCATCAGTACAGTTTCCTACGAGCAGTACTTC.

V and J are TRBV28 and TRBJ1-5, with D possibly being TRBD1 (5 bases). The length of the CDR3 is 13 residues. V gave up 8 bases and J gave up 4 bases, with 12 bases separating them. The germline gives CDR1 MDHEN, CDR2 SYDVKM. CDR3 DNA sequence: TGTGCCAGCCTCGGGTCAGGGAATCAGCCCCAGCATTTT. Encoded protein: CASLGSGNQPQHF.

The chain combines TRBV7-2 with TRBJ2-7; weak D call: TRBD2 (6 bases). Trimming pared 5 bases from V and 2 bases from J, leaving 13 bases between. The V gene's germline CDR1 is SGHTA and CDR2 FQGNSA. The CDR3 sequence is 14 residues long. The CDR3 spells CASSPGLPPYEQYF. CDR3 in DNA: TGTGCCAGCAGCCCGGGACTTCCTCCCTACGAGCAGTACTTC.

The rearrangement uses TRBV5-1 and TRBJ2-5; the D gene is possibly TRBD1 (6 bases). Germline lookup yields CDR1 SGHRS and CDR2 YFSETQ. The V and J ends lost 0 bases and 3 bases respectively, with 9 bases between them. This CDR3 has 14 amino acids. CDR3 DNA sequence: TGCGCCAGCAGCTTGGAAGGGACAAAAGAGACCCAGTACTTC. Translating gives CASSLEGTKETQYF.

The V call is TRBV7-9, the J call TRBJ1-6; D remains unclear. The CDR3 totals 13 residues. CDR1 and CDR2 from the germline V gene are SEHNR and FQNEAQ (reference sequence). V dropped 1 base and J dropped 10 bases, with 8 bases sitting between them. The CDR3 coding sequence is TGTGCCAGCAGCTTAGTTCAGTACTCACCCCTCCACTTT. Translating gives CASSLVQYSPLHF.

The chain joins TRBV2 to TRBJ1-2; 9 bases line up with TRBD1. Germline CDR1 SNHLY, CDR2 FYNNEI. The V and J ends lost 7 bases and 2 bases, in that order; junction bases with no gene match: 11. The length of the CDR3 is 16 residues. The CDR3 nucleotides read TGTGCCAGCATGGGACCGGGACAGGGCCCCAACTATGGCTACACCTTC. Residues: CASMGPGQGPNYGYTF. Together with reference TRBV2 and TRBJ1-2, the CDR3 gives the full variable domain: EPEVTQTPSHQVTQMGQEVILRCVPISNHLYFYWYRQILGQKVEFLVSFYNNEISEKSEIFDDQFSVERPDGSNFTLKIRSTKLEDSAMYFCASMGPGQGPNYGYTFGSGTRLTVV.

The J gene is TRBJ1-1, the V gene TRBV27, with D possibly being TRBD1 (5 bases). The V gene's germline CDR1 is MNHEY and CDR2 SMNVEV (reference sequence). This CDR3 is 17 amino acids long. The ends were cut back, 4 bases at V and 0 bases at J, with 18 bases in the middle. CDR3 amino acids: CASSSGRTQLMNTEAFF. CDR3 DNA sequence: TGTGCCAGCAGTTCGGGTCGGACACAGCTCATGAACACTGAAGCTTTCTTT.

V gene TRBV4-3 combines with J gene TRBJ1-3; no clear D gene. Trimming shortened V by 0 bases and J by 0 bases, and 6 bases separated the two germline ends. Germline V gene sequence: CDR1 LGHNA, CDR2 YSLEER. The CDR3 loop spans 15 amino acids. Written as DNA, the CDR3 is TGCGCCAGCAGCCAAGAACAGCACTCTGGAAACACCATATATTTT. Translating it yields CASSQEQHSGNTIYF.

This chain joins TRBV7-8 and TRBJ1-2; D gene unclear. The CDR3 runs 13 residues. The V end lost 4 bases, the J end lost 0 bases, and 6 bases lay between the germline ends. CDR1 and CDR2 from the germline V gene are SGHVS and FQNEAQ. CDR3 coding DNA: TGTGCCAGCAGCTCCGGGACTAACTATGGCTACACCTTC. This translates into CASSSGTNYGYTF.

The chain combines TRBV4-3 with TRBJ2-7; 12 bases align to TRBD2. Per the germline V gene, CDR1 is LGHNA and CDR2 is YSLEER. The CDR3 sequence is 15 residues long. V was clipped by 2 bases and J by 4 bases; unmatched bases: 3. The CDR3 loop is CASSQPTSGRYEQYF. CDR3 bases: TGCGCCAGCAGCCAACCGACTAGCGGGAGATACGAGCAGTACTTC.

The rearrangement uses TRBV11-2 and TRBJ1-1; 8 nucleotides line up with TRBD1. After removal of 5 bases from V and 10 bases from J, the junction contained 6 bases not matched to a gene. The CDR3 runs 12 residues. Germline values: CDR1 SGHAT, CDR2 FQNNGV. As DNA, the CDR3 is TGTGCCAGCAGCCAAGACAGGGGTTCAGCTTTCTTT. Encoded protein: CASSQDRGSAFF.